One and the same sample provided the 11 T cell receptor beta chains below, sequenced in a study of blood T cell repertoires in COVID-19. The table came from immunoSEQ multiplex PCR; TCRdb's copy has only in-frame clones and leaves some out. The table has a few hundred thousand clones, 91% seen once. The sample comprised peripheral blood. Receptors originate from a person aged 18-29 years with COVID-19, enrolled during active disease.

Concerning this clone itself: At one end the junction does not follow the germline gene, possibly because of a read error. The V and J genes are TRBV10-3 and TRBJ1-2; TRBD1 matches 8 bases. Germline lookup yields CDR1 ENHRY and CDR2 SYGVKD. This CDR3 has 14 residues. CDR3 sequence: CAISEWGQEQRPHF. DNA of the CDR3: TGTGCCATCAGTGAGTGGGGACAGGAACAACGGCCCCACTTC.

The rearrangement joins TRBV2 to TRBJ2-2; no reliable D call. CDR1 is SNHLY, CDR2 FYNNEI, per germline. Trimming left V 2 bases short and J 0 bases short, with 4 bases between. This CDR3 contains 14 residues. CDR3 amino acids: CASSETPNTGELFF. The CDR3 region has the DNA TGTGCCAGCAGTGAAACTCCGAACACCGGGGAGCTGTTTTTT.

The V call is TRBV7-9, the J call TRBJ1-1; the match to TRBD1 covers 8 bases. The germline gives CDR1 SEHNR, CDR2 FQNEAQ (reference sequence). V lost 3 bases, J lost 10 bases, and 4 bases stayed unmatched. This CDR3 is 12 amino acids long. The chain's CDR3 is CASSFIQGGAFF. CDR3 bases: TGTGCCAGCAGCTTTATACAGGGGGGAGCTTTCTTT.

This chain links TRBV24-1 with TRBJ2-2; a possible D gene is TRBD2 (5 bases). The CDR3 totals 17 residues. Germline V lookup: CDR1 KGHDR, CDR2 SFDVKD. Trimming shortened V by 11 bases and J by 3 bases, and 24 bases separated the two germline ends. The CDR3 reads CAIPLISRRPDTGELFF. In DNA, the CDR3 is TGTGCCATCCCGCTCATCAGTAGGAGGCCTGACACCGGGGAGCTGTTTTTT.

The chain combines TRBV7-6 with TRBJ2-5; 9 nucleotides match TRBD2. Germline CDR1 SGHVS, CDR2 FNYEAQ. J lost 1 base, V lost 5 bases, and 8 bases had no gene match. The CDR3 contains 16 residues. CDR3 in amino acids: CASSPPPTSGQETQYF. Here the CDR3 DNA reads TGTGCCAGCAGCCCACCTCCGACTAGCGGCCAAGAGACCCAGTACTTC.

The CDR3 sequence is CASSLVQDVQETQYF. Written as DNA, the CDR3 is TGTGCCAGCAGCTTAGTACAGGATGTCCAAGAGACCCAGTACTTC. The J gene is TRBJ2-5, the V gene TRBV7-9, with D perhaps matching TRBD1 (5 bases). CDR3 length equals 15 residues. In germline, CDR1 is SEHNR, CDR2 FQNEAQ (reference sequence). V was shortened by 1 base and J by 1 base, with 10 bases between the two germline ends.

The chain links TRBV28 to TRBJ1-5, with D perhaps TRBD1 (6 bases). The CDR3 has 15 residues. From germline, CDR1 is MDHEN and CDR2 SYDVKM. V lost 5 bases and J 3 bases, leaving 14 bases between the germline ends. The chain's CDR3 is CASSRQELANQPQHF. The CDR3, as DNA: TGTGCCAGCAGTCGACAGGAGCTCGCCAATCAGCCCCAGCATTTT.

The chain joins TRBV11-3 to TRBJ2-1; TRBD2 is a possible D gene (6 bases). The CDR3 extends over 14 amino acids. Germline CDR1 is SGHNT and CDR2 is YENEEA. The V and J ends lost 4 bases and 7 bases respectively, with 14 bases between them. DNA for the CDR3: TGTGCCAGCAGCTCGGAGGCCGGGGGTAATGAGCAGTTCTTC. This codes for CASSSEAGGNEQFF.

This rearrangement joins TRBV7-2 to TRBJ2-1; 10 nucleotides line up with TRBD2. Germline trimming cut 2 bases from V and 5 bases from J; bases unmatched to any gene: 3. Germline V CDR1 and CDR2: SGHTA, FQGNSA. This CDR3 spans 15 amino acids. The CDR3 is CASSLRAGGHNEQFF. CDR3 coding DNA: TGTGCCAGCAGCTTAAGAGCGGGAGGGCACAATGAGCAGTTCTTC.

The V gene is TRBV10-3, the J gene TRBJ2-5; 7 bases are shared with TRBD1. The V and J ends lost 3 bases and 2 bases, in that order; junction bases with no gene match: 9. The CDR3 loop spans 16 amino acids. CDR1 and CDR2 from the germline V gene are ENHRY and SYGVKD. CDR3 coding DNA: TGTGCCATCAGTGACCCAGGGGGTAGGGGACAAGAGACCCAGTACTTC. Translation gives CAISDPGGRGQETQYF.

The rearrangement links TRBV4-1 to TRBJ2-7, with a tentative D call TRBD2 (5 bases). Germline CDR1 and CDR2: MGHRA and YSYEKL. The CDR3 consists of 14 residues. Deletions cut 3 bases from V and 4 bases from J, with 13 bases between. The CDR3 reads CASSQSGQRYEQYF. In DNA, the CDR3 is TGCGCCAGCAGCCAGTCCGGGCAGCGGTACGAGCAGTACTTC.